This T cell receptor (beta chain) was identified during a study of T cell responses to AZD1222 COVID-19 vaccine. A remark on this clone: The antigen is not known.

Study-wide results and caveats: Only 5 or 6 people who got AZD1222 tested seropositive at baseline. The reported proportion of spike-specific TCRs targeting unmutated variant regions was nearly half. An increase in Spike-specific TCR breadth and depth was observed after two AZD1222 doses.

J was trimmed by 6 bases and V by 6 bases; bases with no gene match: 7. The CDR3 covers 14 residues. CDR1 and CDR2 (germline): MNHEY, SVGEGT. Sequencing used immunoSEQ multiplex PCR; TCRdb keeps in-frame clones, though not all of them. The data contain about 96,000 clones, around 87% of them singletons. The origin of this receptor is an adult in good health. This chain joins TRBV6-2 or TRBV6-3 and TRBJ2-4; 8 bases fit TRBD2. The source material was peripheral blood, sampled on day 0 of AZD1222 vaccination. The CDR3 is CASSTSGRTNIQYF. The CDR3 coding sequence is TGTGCCAGCAGCACTAGCGGTCGAACAAACATTCAGTACTTC.